These 10 T cell receptor beta chains came from one sample sequenced in a study of T cells in women clearing cervical HPV infection. Measured with immunoSEQ multiplex PCR; TCRdb has only the in-frame clones, and not every one. In all, the sample yields tens of thousands of clones. Sequencing input: blood buffy coat. The receptors were gathered from a woman aged 18 to 75 with a cervical HPV16 infection that either progressed to CIN3+ or cleared (not recorded which).

Worth noting for this clone: From the germline J gene comes the end of the CDR3, since the read stops 3 residues before it. The V call is TRBV7-2, the J call TRBJ1-2; TRBD1 is a possible D gene (5 bases). The CDR3 totals 13 residues. Per germline, CDR1 SGHTA and CDR2 FQGNSA. The CDR3 bases that were read are TGTGCCAGCAGCTTAGACAGGAGCTACGAC. Translation: CASSLDRSYD. The entire CDR3 protein reads CASSLDRSYDYTF.

On this clone itself: The missing CDR3 end, 3 residues past where the read stops, is filled in from the germline J gene. The chain has TRBV5-4 and TRBJ2-2; 13 bases match TRBD2. The trim removed 4 bases at V and 6 bases at J, leaving 3 bases unmatched. Germline assignment: CDR1 SGHNT and CDR2 YYREEE (reference sequence). This CDR3 spans 15 amino acids. The CDR3 region is CASSKGLAGAGELFF. Incomplete CDR3 DNA: TGTGCCAGCAGCAAAGGACTAGCGGGAGCCGGGGAG.

With respect to this clone: The junction and the germline gene differ at one end; a read error may be behind it. The read terminates 3 residues before the CDR3 end, so the remaining end is supplied by the germline J gene. The chain employs TRBV11-2 and TRBJ1-1; D is uncertain. Germline assignment: CDR1 SGHAT and CDR2 FQNNGV. This CDR3 comprises 13 residues. CDR3 DNA, as far as it was read: TGTGCCAGCAGCTCCTCGCTGAACTCTGAA. Encoded protein: CASSSSLNSE. The entire CDR3 protein reads CASSSSLNSEAFF.

In the case of this clone: The CDR3 goes on 3 residues after the read ends, and that part is filled in from the germline J gene. The rearrangement joins TRBV11-1 to TRBJ2-4; D not resolved. CDR1 and CDR2 (germline): SGHAT, FQDESV (reference sequence). This CDR3 is 15 amino acids long. V lost 6 bases to trimming and J lost 3 bases, with 15 bases between them. The CDR3 bases that were read are TGTGCCAGCAGTTTCACCGACTTGGGCAAAAACATT. This sequence encodes CASSFTDLGKNI. The full CDR3 reads CASSFTDLGKNIQYF.

As regards this clone: The read ends 3 residues before the CDR3 terminus; that terminus is restored from the germline J gene. J is TRBJ2-3 and V is TRBV20-1; D may be TRBD2 (7 bases). The germline V gene encodes CDR1 DFQATT and CDR2 SNEGSKA (reference sequence). V lost 0 bases, J lost 5 bases, and 18 bases lay in between. The CDR3 has 16 amino acids. The covered CDR3 bases are TGCAGTGCTAGAGATCCGGCGGGGGACAAAATAGATACG. The encoded protein is CSARDPAGDKIDT. The entire CDR3 reads CSARDPAGDKIDTQYF.

As to this clone: Read sequence stops 3 residues before the CDR3 end, and the germline J gene provides the missing end. This rearrangement joins TRBV7-9 to TRBJ2-7, with 8 bases lining up with TRBD1. V lost 5 bases and J lost 3; bases outside the gene matches: 9. The CDR3 covers 15 residues. Germline-derived CDR1 and CDR2 are SEHNR and FQNEAQ (reference sequence). CDR3 DNA (partial): TGTGCCAGCAGCGCTAGGACAGGGACCCTCTACGAG. It encodes CASSARTGTLYE. From start to end, the CDR3 is CASSARTGTLYEQYF.

As for this clone: The read comes to an end 3 residues before the CDR3 does, leaving the germline J gene to fill in the end. This sequence joins TRBV23-1 and TRBJ2-7; 8 bases line up with TRBD1. Being an ORF, TRBV23-1 has a function that is uncertain. V gave up 2 bases and J gave up 3 bases; unmatched junction bases: 3. This CDR3 has 14 amino acids. CDR3 DNA (partial): TGCGCCAGCAGTCAACAGGACAGGGACTACGAG. Translation gives CASSQQDRDYE. The whole CDR3 region reads CASSQQDRDYEQYF.

The CDR3 DNA, read in part, is TGTGCCAGCAGCCGTCCCGGGACAGGGTCTCCTGGC. Its protein product is CASSRPGTGSPG. The whole CDR3 is CASSRPGTGSPGYTF. The chain uses TRBV14 and TRBJ1-2; 9 bases match TRBD1. The read stops 3 residues short of the end of the CDR3; the missing end is completed from the germline J gene. The trim removed 4 bases at V and 7 bases at J, leaving 10 bases unmatched. Germline V gives CDR1 SGHDN, CDR2 FVKESK. CDR3 length: 15 residues.

Notes on this clone: From the germline J gene comes the end of the CDR3, since the read stops 3 residues before it. This chain joins TRBV7-2 and TRBJ1-2; D is unclear. The CDR3 totals 12 residues. CDR1 and CDR2 (germline): SGHTA, FQGNSA. V gave up 5 bases and J gave up 5 bases, with 9 bases separating them. The CDR3 DNA, read in part, is TGTGCCAGCAGCCCCGGGGAGTATGGC. Translated, it gives CASSPGEYG. The CDR3 reads in full as CASSPGEYGYTF. Looking up the rest from reference TRBV7-2 and TRBJ1-2 gives the full variable domain: GAGVSQSPSNKVTEKGKDVELRCDPISGHTALYWYRQSLGQGLEFLIYFQGNSAPDKSGLPSDRFSAERTGGSVSTLTIQRTQQEDSAVYLCASSPGEYGYTFGSGTRLTVV.

As to this clone: With the read ending 3 residues before the CDR3 end, the germline J gene is used to fill in that end. The rearrangement uses TRBV2 and TRBJ2-7, with 7 bases fitting TRBD2. Germline CDR1 reads SNHLY; CDR2 reads FYNNEI. The CDR3 totals 13 residues. Trimming removed 8 bases from V and 6 bases from J; junction bases left unmatched: 10. CDR3 amino acids: CASHAGEGLEQYF. CDR3 bases read: TGTGCCAGCCACGCGGGAGAAGGGCTCGAG.